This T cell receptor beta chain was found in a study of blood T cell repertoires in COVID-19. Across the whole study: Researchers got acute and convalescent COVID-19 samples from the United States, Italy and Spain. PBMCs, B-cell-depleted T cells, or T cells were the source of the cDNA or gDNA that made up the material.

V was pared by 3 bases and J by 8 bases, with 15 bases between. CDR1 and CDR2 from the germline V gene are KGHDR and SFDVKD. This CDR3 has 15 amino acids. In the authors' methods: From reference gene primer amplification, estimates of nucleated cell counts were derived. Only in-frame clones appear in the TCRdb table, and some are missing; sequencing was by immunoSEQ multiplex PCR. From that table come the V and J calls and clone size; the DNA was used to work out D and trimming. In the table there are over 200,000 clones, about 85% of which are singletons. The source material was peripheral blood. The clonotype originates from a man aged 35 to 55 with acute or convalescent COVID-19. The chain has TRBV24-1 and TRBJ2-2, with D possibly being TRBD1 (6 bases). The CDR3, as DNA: TGTGCCACCAGTGATGACAGGCGGCCCCGGGGGGAGCTGTTTTTT. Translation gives CATSDDRRPRGELFF.